Following are 9 T cell receptor beta chains from one sample sequenced in a study of blood T cell repertoires in COVID-19. Repertoires were generated with immunoSEQ multiplex PCR, while TCRdb's copy carries only in-frame clones and drops some. The sample has fewer than 200,000 clones, approximately 84% seen once; the top ten hold roughly 7.7%. The sample consisted of peripheral blood. All receptors derive from a man between 35 and 55 years old who had recovered from COVID-19.

In this sample, this clone turned up many times. The V and J genes are TRBV21-1 and TRBJ2-5; TRBD2 reflects the table's D call only, with no check against the DNA. TRBV21-1 is flagged as a pseudogene. The CDR3 has 18 amino acids. The CDR3: CASSKGIAGASVEETQYF. In DNA, the CDR3 is TGTGCCAGCAGCAAAGGAATAGCGGGGGCATCGGTGGAGGAGACCCAGTACTTC.

This clone was picked up one time. The gene calls are TRBV24-1 and TRBJ2-3; the match to TRBD2 covers 7 bases. The ends lost 10 bases at V and 2 bases at J; junction bases unmatched: 8. The CDR3 runs 14 residues. CDR1 and CDR2 from the germline V gene are KGHDR and SFDVKD. CDR3: CATGGAGTTDTQYF. CDR3 nucleotide sequence: TGTGCCACAGGCGGAGCGGGGACCACAGATACGCAGTATTTT.

This clone is labeled as medium-sized (0.01 to 0.1%). The chain uses TRBV7-9 and TRBJ1-1; D not certain. Germline CDR1 is SEHNR and CDR2 is FQNEAQ (reference sequence). The CDR3 is 11 amino acids. Between the trimmed V and J ends, which lost 7 bases and 1 base, there was a span of 4 bases. The CDR3 region has the DNA TGTGCCAGCATCCAGAACACTGAAGCTTTCTTT. This sequence encodes CASIQNTEAFF.

CDR3 amino acids: CASSLSRRVFTGELFF. DNA of the CDR3: TGCGCCAGCAGCCTATCCCGGCGGGTATTCACCGGGGAGCTGTTTTTT. The genes are TRBV4-1 and TRBJ2-2; perhaps TRBD2 as D (5 bases). Germline V lookup: CDR1 MGHRA, CDR2 YSYEKL. CDR3 size: 16 residues. V lost 4 bases to trimming and J lost 4 bases, with 16 bases between them.

This clone has a handful of counts. V is TRBV27 and J is TRBJ1-5; tentative D call: TRBD1 (6 bases). The V end lost 5 bases, the J end lost 5 bases, and 10 bases lay between the germline ends. CDR3 length equals 13 residues. CDR1 is MNHEY, CDR2 SMNVEV, per germline (reference sequence). The CDR3 DNA follows: TGTGCCAGCAGTACAGGGTCCGATCAGCCCCAGCATTTT. Translation gives CASSTGSDQPQHF.

The chain couples TRBV6-2 or TRBV6-3 to TRBJ1-5; D not certain. CDR3 length equals 17 residues. Trimming stripped 2 bases from V and 1 base from J, with 15 bases between. Germline V gene data show CDR1 as MNHEY and CDR2 as SVGEGT. CDR3 sequence (DNA): TGTGCCAGCAGTTACACGAGACCGGACTTGAGCAATCAGCCCCAGCATTTT. It yields the protein CASSYTRPDLSNQPQHF.

In DNA, the CDR3 is TGTGCCAGCAGTGATGGGTCAGCGGGGTTTTACAATGAGCAGTTCTTC. Translated: CASSDGSAGFYNEQFF. The chain links TRBV2 to TRBJ2-1; TRBD2 aligns across 7 bases. Looked up from germline, CDR1 is SNHLY and CDR2 is FYNNEI. J gave up 4 bases and V 3 bases, and 9 bases lay outside the gene matches. The length of the CDR3 is 16 residues.

V and J are TRBV19 and TRBJ1-5; perhaps TRBD1 as D (6 bases). Germline V lookup: CDR1 LNHDA, CDR2 SQIVND (reference sequence). The CDR3 runs 14 residues. Trimming took 7 bases from V and 1 from J, leaving 11 bases between them. The CDR3 region has the DNA TGTGCCAGTAAATCAGGGGCGAGCAATCAGCCCCAGCATTTT. Translation: CASKSGASNQPQHF.

The genes are TRBV5-4 and TRBJ1-1, with a tentative D call TRBD1 (5 bases). The V and J ends lost 3 bases and 2 bases respectively, with 11 bases between them. From germline, CDR1 is SGHNT and CDR2 YYREEE (reference sequence). The CDR3 contains 14 residues. CDR3 DNA sequence: TGTGCCAGCAGCTGGCCTGGGGCCAACACTGAAGCTTTCTTT. This encodes CASSWPGANTEAFF.